The 2 T cell receptor beta chains reported below all come from one sample, sequenced in a study of blood T cell repertoires in COVID-19. Produced via immunoSEQ multiplex PCR; TCRdb's table is partial and in-frame only. The sample yields some 150,000 clones, about 82% seen once. The material sequenced was peripheral blood. These TCRs come from a woman in her sixties with acute or convalescent COVID-19.

The chain joins TRBV9 to TRBJ2-5; unclear D gene. V was clipped by 3 bases and J by 7 bases, with 10 bases between them. Germline CDR1 SGDLS, CDR2 YYNGEE. The CDR3 runs to 12 residues. The CDR3 reads CASSGPSGTQYF. As DNA, the CDR3 is TGTGCCAGCAGCGGCCCTTCGGGGACCCAGTACTTC.

V and J are TRBV9 and TRBJ2-3, with 8 bases fitting TRBD2. The V and J ends lost 3 bases and 1 base, in that order; junction bases with no gene match: 7. Germline CDR1 SGDLS, CDR2 YYNGEE. The CDR3 spans 16 residues. The CDR3 protein is CASSALLAVGTDTQYF. For the CDR3, the DNA is TGTGCCAGCAGCGCTCTACTAGCGGTCGGCACAGATACGCAGTATTTT. Based on the CDR3 plus reference TRBV9 and TRBJ2-3, the full variable domain is DSGVTQTPKHLITATGQRVTLRCSPRSGDLSVYWYQQSLDQGLQFLIQYYNGEERAKGNILERFSAQQFPDLHSELNLSSLELGDSALYFCASSALLAVGTDTQYFGPGTRLTVL.